Following are 31 T cell receptor beta chains from one sample sequenced in a study of T-cell memory formation after mild COVID-19. One entry per CDR3 protein, called by TCRdb with MiXCR from the 5' RACE reads. The repertoire consists of fewer than 350,000 distinct CDR3 sequences, with over 7% occurring once and the leading ten covering around a fifth. What was sequenced was PBMCs or a T cell subset sorted from them (not recorded which). The source is a man younger than 35 who had mild COVID-19 (a few samples of this study predate the infection). Cell type and time point are not known.

This clonotype appeared many times. The V gene is TRBV4-1, the J gene TRBJ1-2, with D maybe TRBD1 (6 bases). This CDR3 spans 15 amino acids. Germline CDR1 reads MGHRA; CDR2 reads YSYEKL. V lost 2 bases and J lost 7, with 17 bases in between. This CDR3 reads CASSQIGGGPSGYTF. The CDR3 nucleotides are TGCGCCAGCAGCCAAATCGGGGGGGGCCCCTCTGGCTACACCTTC.

For this clonotype: An end of the junction differs from the germline gene, which may be a read error. The J gene is TRBJ2-1, the V gene TRBV20-1, with TRBD2 identical over 13 bases. Per germline, CDR1 DFQATT and CDR2 SNEGSKA (reference sequence). There are 14 residues in the CDR3. The CDR3 loop is CSAWDPAGLAGVVF. Here the CDR3 DNA reads TGCAGTGCTTGGGATCCGGCTGGACTAGCGGGGGTGGTCTTC.

This clonotype was observed many times. This chain uses TRBV11-2 with TRBJ1-1, with TRBD1 matching over 7 bases. CDR3 length: 13 amino acids. The V and J ends lost 1 base and 11 bases, in that order; junction bases with no gene match: 7. The V gene's germline CDR1 is SGHAT and CDR2 FQNNGV. CDR3 DNA sequence: TGTGCCAGCAGCTTAGCAGGGGGTGGGTATGCTTTCTTT. Translating it yields CASSLAGGGYAFF.

This clonotype was seen repeatedly, ten times or more. The chain links TRBV4-1 to TRBJ2-5; D ambiguous. Germline V gene lookup returns CDR1 MGHRA and CDR2 YSYEKL. The V end lost 4 bases, the J end lost 4 bases, and 13 bases lay between the germline ends. This CDR3 is 14 amino acids long. CDR3 in amino acids: CASSPQGQTETQYF. In DNA, the CDR3 is TGCGCCAGCAGCCCTCAAGGCCAAACAGAGACCCAGTACTTC.

The chain has TRBV4-3 and TRBJ1-2; a possible D gene is TRBD1 (6 bases). The CDR3 is 15 residues long. Looked up from germline, CDR1 is LGHNA and CDR2 is YSLEER. Trimming took off 1 base at V and 5 bases at J, with 14 bases between the two ends. CDR3 DNA: TGCGCCAGCAGCCAAGGTAGCACAGGGACATATGGCTACACCTTC. Protein sequence: CASSQGSTGTYGYTF.

CDR3 sequence reads: CSALVPNQPQHF. As DNA, the CDR3 is TGCAGTGCCCTAGTCCCCAATCAGCCCCAGCATTTT. The gene calls are TRBV20-1 and TRBJ1-5; no clear D gene. CDR1 and CDR2 (germline): DFQATT, SNEGSKA (reference sequence). V was clipped by 6 bases and J by 3 bases, with 9 bases between them. The CDR3 has 12 residues.

This clonotype was recorded at least ten times. This sequence joins TRBV20-1 and TRBJ2-5; 8 positions match TRBD1. Trimming removed 6 bases from V and 6 bases from J; junction bases left unmatched: 12. Germline V gives CDR1 DFQATT, CDR2 SNEGSKA (reference sequence). There are 14 residues in the CDR3. In DNA, the CDR3 is TGCAGTGCCCCCAGCAGGACAGGGATCAAGACCCAGTACTTC. As protein: CSAPSRTGIKTQYF.

This sequence joins TRBV12-3 or TRBV12-4 and TRBJ1-3, with 8 bases lining up with TRBD1. The CDR3 runs 15 residues. V lost 6 bases to trimming and J lost 4 bases; unmatched junction nucleotides: 8. CDR3 DNA: TGTGCCAGCAGCCCATCGACAGGGGACGGAAACACCATATATTTT. Translation: CASSPSTGDGNTIYF.

This clonotype came up a few times. J is TRBJ2-6 and V is TRBV27; D unresolved. Germline loops: CDR1 MNHEY, CDR2 SMNVEV (reference sequence). V lost 5 bases, J lost 0 bases, and 8 bases lay in between. The CDR3 is 15 amino acids. Here the CDR3 reads CASSVDYSGANVLTF. The CDR3 nucleotides are TGTGCCAGCAGTGTAGATTACTCTGGGGCCAACGTCCTGACTTTC.

This chain joins TRBV19 and TRBJ2-7, with 7 bases lining up with TRBD1. The ends lost 5 bases at V and 5 bases at J; junction bases unmatched: 9. The CDR3 is 14 residues long. Germline CDR1 is LNHDA and CDR2 is SQIVND (reference sequence). CDR3 residues: CASSWKGAVDEQYF. CDR3 DNA: TGTGCCAGTAGTTGGAAGGGGGCGGTGGACGAGCAGTACTTC.

The chain has TRBV4-3 and TRBJ2-2; tentative D call: TRBD1 (5 bases). The V gene lost 0 bases and the J gene lost 3 bases, with 11 bases spanning the gap. The CDR3 runs to 16 residues. Germline V lookup: CDR1 LGHNA, CDR2 YSLEER. The chain's CDR3 is CASSQERGRDTGELFF. CDR3 coding DNA: TGCGCCAGCAGCCAAGAAAGGGGCAGGGACACCGGGGAGCTGTTTTTT.

There are many counts of this clonotype. The chain couples TRBV5-1 to TRBJ2-7; D might be TRBD1 (6 bases). Looked up from germline, CDR1 is SGHRS and CDR2 is YFSETQ. The CDR3 contains 18 residues. The V gene lost 4 bases and the J gene lost 0 bases, with 23 bases spanning the gap. This chain's CDR3 is CASSPASSSGTNSYEQYF. The CDR3 nucleotides read TGCGCCAGCAGCCCAGCGTCGTCGTCAGGGACAAACTCCTACGAGCAGTACTTC.

V is TRBV10-1 and J is TRBJ2-1; 7 bases line up with TRBD1. The germline V gene encodes CDR1 WNHNN and CDR2 SYGVQD (reference sequence). Losses at the gene ends were 5 bases for V and 6 bases for J; bases not matched to a gene: 4. The CDR3 consists of 13 residues. This CDR3 is CASSYRDSNEQFF. Written as DNA, the CDR3 is TGCGCCAGCAGTTACCGGGACAGCAATGAGCAGTTCTTC.

The chain couples TRBV19 to TRBJ2-1; TRBD2 matches at 9 bases. Trimming took 6 bases from V and 5 from J; bases not matched to a gene: 5. This CDR3 contains 14 residues. Germline-derived CDR1 and CDR2 are LNHDA and SQIVND (reference sequence). In nucleotides, the CDR3 is TGTGCCAGTAGCCGGACTAGCGTGAACAATGAGCAGTTCTTC. This translates into CASSRTSVNNEQFF. The variable domain in full, completed from reference TRBV19 and TRBJ2-1, reads DGGITQSPKYLFRKEGQNVTLSCEQNLNHDAMYWYRQDPGQGLRLIYYSQIVNDFQKGDIAEGYSVSREKKESFPLTVTSAQKNPTAFYLCASSRTSVNNEQFFGPGTRLTVL.

The sample holds a few counts of this clonotype. The chain carries TRBV10-3 and TRBJ2-5, with D perhaps matching TRBD1 (6 bases). CDR1 ENHRY and CDR2 SYGVKD come from the germline V gene. The V end lost 0 bases, the J end lost 5 bases, and 16 bases lay between the germline ends. This CDR3 is 16 amino acids long. Here the CDR3 DNA reads TGTGCCATCAGTGAGTCGAATCAGGGGCCTCCGGAGACCCAGTACTTC. This translates into CAISESNQGPPETQYF.

V and J are TRBV20-1 and TRBJ2-6; no reliable D call. Trimming shortened V by 3 bases and J by 1 base, and 4 bases separated the two germline ends. Per germline, CDR1 DFQATT and CDR2 SNEGSKA (reference sequence). The CDR3 is 13 amino acids. The CDR3 region has the DNA TGCAGTGCTAGTTCGTCTGGGGCCAACGTCCTGACTTTC. Translating it yields CSASSSGANVLTF.

This chain joins TRBV9 and TRBJ2-3; perhaps TRBD1 as D (5 bases). CDR3 length equals 15 residues. Germline CDR1 reads SGDLS; CDR2 reads YYNGEE. The ends were cut back, 1 base at V and 1 base at J, with 10 bases in the middle. The CDR3 is CASSVMGQGTDTQYF. Here the CDR3 DNA reads TGTGCCAGCAGCGTAATGGGGCAGGGCACAGATACGCAGTATTTT.

This clonotype was recorded at least ten times. The chain combines TRBV29-1 with TRBJ2-1, with D hard to call. CDR1 SQVTM and CDR2 ANQGSEA come from the germline V gene. This CDR3 spans 13 amino acids. V dropped 5 bases and J dropped 6 bases, with 14 bases sitting between them. Here the CDR3 DNA reads TGCAGCGTTACCCGGGCCGGTATCAATGAGCAGTTCTTC. Translation: CSVTRAGINEQFF.

This sequence joins TRBV27 and TRBJ2-4; D is perhaps TRBD1 or TRBD2 (5 bases each). V dropped 7 bases and J dropped 7 bases, with 14 bases sitting between them. The germline CDR1 and CDR2 sequences are MNHEY and SMNVEV (reference sequence). This CDR3 has 13 residues. CDR3 bases: TGTGCCAGCAAGACTACAGGCTGGAACATTCAGTACTTC. It yields the protein CASKTTGWNIQYF.

This clonotype came up a few times. This chain joins TRBV5-1 and TRBJ1-5; D is unclear. CDR3 length: 15 amino acids. From germline, CDR1 is SGHRS and CDR2 YFSETQ. V lost 0 bases and J 0 bases, leaving 7 bases between the germline ends. The CDR3 loop reads CASSLEGNSNQPQHF. CDR3 nucleotide sequence: TGCGCCAGCAGCTTGGAAGGGAATAGCAATCAGCCCCAGCATTTT.

This clonotype was picked up many times. This sequence joins TRBV9 and TRBJ2-3; D gene unclear. This CDR3 is built from 13 residues. Germline-derived CDR1 and CDR2 are SGDLS and YYNGEE. Trimming shortened V by 2 bases and J by 2 bases, and 6 bases separated the two germline ends. In nucleotides, the CDR3 is TGTGCCAGCAGCGTCCTAAACACAGATACGCAGTATTTT. Its translation: CASSVLNTDTQYF. Complete variable domain (other parts from reference TRBV9 and TRBJ2-3): DSGVTQTPKHLITATGQRVTLRCSPRSGDLSVYWYQQSLDQGLQFLIQYYNGEERAKGNILERFSAQQFPDLHSELNLSSLELGDSALYFCASSVLNTDTQYFGPGTRLTVL.

This clonotype was observed a handful of times. This chain joins TRBV10-2 and TRBJ2-5, with D possibly being TRBD1 (5 bases). CDR1 is WSHSY, CDR2 SAAADI, per germline. The CDR3 consists of 14 residues. V was shortened by 7 bases and J by 1 base, with 13 bases between the two germline ends. The CDR3 sequence is CASKPGHSQETQYF. The CDR3 bases are TGCGCCAGCAAACCTGGACACAGCCAAGAGACCCAGTACTTC.

The chain uses TRBV9 and TRBJ2-3; D is unclear. Germline V gene data show CDR1 as SGDLS and CDR2 as YYNGEE. This CDR3 has 13 residues. Trimming cost V 6 bases and J 1 base, with 9 bases left between them. CDR3 sequence: CASTPPRTDTQYF. The CDR3 coding sequence is TGTGCCAGCACCCCACCCCGCACAGATACGCAGTATTTT.

This clonotype appeared a few times. The chain has TRBV7-8 and TRBJ2-3, with D unclear. Between the trimmed V and J ends, which lost 6 bases and 3 bases, there was a span of 10 bases. Germline CDR1 is SGHVS and CDR2 is FQNEAQ. This CDR3 contains 13 residues. The CDR3 sequence is CASRPRGTDTQYF. The CDR3 bases are TGTGCCAGCAGGCCGCGCGGAACAGATACGCAGTATTTT.

This clonotype was seen a handful of times. The chain combines TRBV11-2 with TRBJ2-3; maybe TRBD2 (6 bases). Trimming left V 4 bases short and J 2 bases short, with 10 bases between. CDR1 is SGHAT, CDR2 FQNNGV, per germline. This CDR3 has 14 amino acids. The CDR3: CASSSGSNTDTQYF. DNA for the CDR3: TGTGCCAGCAGCTCCGGGAGCAACACAGATACGCAGTATTTT. The whole variable domain, remainder taken from reference TRBV11-2 and TRBJ2-3, is EAGVAQSPRYKIIEKRQSVAFWCNPISGHATLYWYQQILGQGPKLLIQFQNNGVVDDSQLPKDRFSAERLKGVDSTLKIQPAKLEDSAVYLCASSSGSNTDTQYFGPGTRLTVL.

In this sample, this clonotype turned up many times. V is TRBV7-2 and J is TRBJ2-1; tentative D call: TRBD1 (6 bases). This CDR3 spans 14 amino acids. CDR1 and CDR2 (germline): SGHTA, FQGNSA. V shed 5 bases and J shed 3 bases, with 11 bases lying between them. CDR3 in amino acids: CASSRQQGYNEQFF. The CDR3 DNA follows: TGTGCCAGCAGCCGGCAACAGGGCTACAATGAGCAGTTCTTC.

This clonotype was recorded a few times. This chain joins TRBV7-2 and TRBJ1-5; unclear D gene. The V end lost 5 bases, the J end lost 4 bases, and 12 bases lay between the germline ends. The CDR3 spans 14 residues. Germline V gene data show CDR1 as SGHTA and CDR2 as FQGNSA. This chain's CDR3 is CASSGLGINQPQHF. DNA of the CDR3: TGTGCCAGCAGCGGCCTCGGGATAAATCAGCCCCAGCATTTT.

The chain joins TRBV4-2 to TRBJ2-5, with D possibly being TRBD2 (6 bases). This CDR3 is 13 amino acids long. In germline, CDR1 is LGHNA, CDR2 YNFKEQ. Trimming took off 4 bases at V and 5 bases at J, with 11 bases between the two ends. The DNA for the CDR3 is TGTGCCAGCAGCCCCCTCGGGAGTGAGACCCAGTACTTC. This encodes CASSPLGSETQYF.

This clonotype showed up many times. The gene calls are TRBV20-1 and TRBJ1-1; TRBD1 matches 7 bases. Trimming cost V 2 bases and J 0 bases; bases outside gene matches: 12. The CDR3 consists of 17 residues. Germline V lookup: CDR1 DFQATT, CDR2 SNEGSKA (reference sequence). CDR3 bases: TGCAGTGCTAGATCGCTAACCGGGACAGCGATGAACACTGAAGCTTTCTTT. Encoded protein: CSARSLTGTAMNTEAFF.

This clonotype was detected a few times. This chain connects TRBV6-1 to TRBJ1-1, with D possibly being TRBD1 (5 bases). The CDR3 consists of 14 residues. Trimming left V 1 base short and J 6 bases short, with 12 bases between. The germline V gene has CDR1 MNHNS and CDR2 SASEGT. The CDR3 loop is CASSEGPGFAEAFF. The CDR3, as DNA: TGTGCCAGCAGTGAAGGACCAGGGTTCGCTGAAGCTTTCTTT.

The V gene is TRBV11-2, the J gene TRBJ2-3; TRBD2 is a possible D gene (5 bases). The CDR3 has 16 residues. Looked up from germline, CDR1 is SGHAT and CDR2 is FQNNGV. Trimming took off 5 bases at V and 4 bases at J, with 19 bases between the two ends. The DNA for the CDR3 is TGTGCCAGCAGCATGAGGACTGTAGAGGTCCCAGATACGCAGTATTTT. As protein: CASSMRTVEVPDTQYF.